This is a list of T cell receptor beta chains from one sample in a study of shared clonotypes between healthy human individuals. Libraries were prepared by immunoSEQ multiplex PCR; TCRdb keeps only in-frame clonotypes and omits some of them. The sample gives around 980,000 clones, 70% to 80% of which show up once; under 0.8% is in the top ten. Sequenced input: memory CD4+ T cells from PBMCs. All receptors derive from a man between 18 and 35 years old in good health. Some clones in this sample may be carry-over from other donors' samples. Each CDR3 is given with its conserved first and last residue. The D gene is left open where the match is weak. For some rows the clone size is stated as once, few or many, or as a class when expanded; others skip it.

>TRBJ2-5|-|TRBD2|TRBV5-1
CASSLTSGNHPYF
TGCGCCAGCAGCTTGACTAGCGGGAATCATCCGTACTTC
>TRBJ2-1|-|-|TRBV5-4
CASSNGGTLNGNEQFF
TGTGCCAGCTCAAATGGGGGCACCCTAAATGGGAATGAGCAGTTCTTC
>TRBJ2-5|-|TRBD2|TRBV5-1
CASSLSEVGGPSETQYF
TGCGCCAGCAGCTTGTCTGAGGTGGGAGGGCCGTCCGAGACCCAGTACTTC
>TRBJ2-7|-|TRBD2|TRBV4-1
CASSLQTSDEQYF
TGCGCCAGCAGCCTCCAGACTAGCGACGAGCAGTACTTC
>TRBJ2-7|-|-|TRBV5-4
CASSLDGGRSYEQYF
TGTGCCAGCAGCTTGGATGGGGGGCGCTCCTACGAGCAGTACTTC
>TRBJ2-7|-|TRBD1|TRBV2
CASIADRGPYEQYF
TGTGCCAGCATCGCGGACAGGGGTCCCTACGAGCAGTACTTC
>TRBJ1-5|few|-|TRBV5-6
CASSVRRRGTQHF
TGTGCCAGCAGCGTGCGTAGGAGGGGGACGCAGCATTTT
>TRBJ2-5|once|-|TRBV29-1
CSVVSASTQETQYF
TGCAGCGTTGTCTCGGCAAGCACTCAAGAGACCCAGTACTTC
>TRBJ2-3|-|TRBD1|TRBV29-1
CSADRAADTQYF
TGCAGCGCCGACAGGGCGGCAGATACGCAGTATTTT
>TRBJ1-5|few|-|TRBV28
CASKNAPETPGQPQHF
TGTGCCAGTAAAAATGCCCCCGAGACACCGGGTCAGCCCCAGCATTTT
>TRBJ2-1|-|TRBD1|TRBV28
CASSSPPTGAGNEQFF
TGTGCCAGCAGTTCCCCCCCAACAGGGGCGGGTAATGAGCAGTTCTTC
>TRBJ2-7|-|TRBD1|TRBV19
CASSPRDRGRAQYF
TGTGCCAGTAGCCCCCGGGACAGGGGGCGCGCGCAGTACTTC
>TRBJ1-3|-|-|TRBV10-3
CAISEQGGGNTIYF
TGTGCCATCAGTGAACAGGGCGGTGGAAACACCATATATTTT
>TRBJ2-5|few|-|TRBV7-2
CASSFGADQETQYF
TGTGCCAGCAGCTTTGGGGCAGATCAAGAGACCCAGTACTTC
>TRBJ2-1|-|-|TRBV4-1
CASSQATREQFF
TGCGCCAGCAGCCAGGCTACCCGGGAGCAGTTCTTC
>TRBJ2-7|-|-|TRBV27
CASSSATGQSPLEQYF
TGTGCCAGCAGTTCGGCGACAGGCCAATCCCCCCTCGAGCAGTACTTC
>TRBJ2-5|-|-|TRBV5-6
CASSLGAQSTQETQYF
TGTGCCAGCAGCTTGGGCGCACAGTCGACCCAAGAGACCCAGTACTTC
>TRBJ2-1|-|-|TRBV10-1
CASSMGGGASNNEQFF
TGCGCCAGCAGCATGGGAGGGGGGGCGTCGAACAATGAGCAGTTCTTC
>TRBJ1-1|few|TRBD1|TRBV11-2
CASLGQANTEAFF
TGTGCCAGTTTGGGACAGGCAAACACTGAAGCTTTCTTT